Below are 18 T cell receptor beta chains sequenced from a single sample in a study of blood T cell repertoires in COVID-19. Some clones are missing from TCRdb's copy, which holds only in-frame ones; the method was immunoSEQ multiplex PCR. The profile shows tens of thousands of clones, around 82% of them singletons. The material sequenced was peripheral blood. The receptors come from a human donor in a cohort sampled during active COVID-19.

This clone was found once. The V call is TRBV4-2, the J call TRBJ1-1; D gene uncertain. CDR1 is LGHNA, CDR2 YNFKEQ, per germline. The CDR3 length is 16 residues. V gave up 0 bases and J gave up 3 bases, with 14 bases separating them. The CDR3 DNA sequence: TGTGCCAGCAGCCAAGATCGGGGAGGGCCGGACACTGAAGCTTTCTTT. Encoded protein: CASSQDRGGPDTEAFF.

The chain recombines TRBV6-5 with TRBJ2-7; 7 bases are shared with TRBD1. CDR1 is MNHEY and CDR2 is SVGAGI in the germline V gene. V lost 2 bases and J lost 1; bases outside the gene matches: 8. The CDR3 contains 16 residues. CDR3 DNA sequence: TGTGCCAGCAGTTACGGGGTGCCAGGGGGTTCCTACGAGCAGTACTTC. Its protein is CASSYGVPGGSYEQYF.

CDR3 DNA sequence: TGTGCCAGCAGCGATAAAGGGACAGCAAATCAGCCCCAGCATTTT. This translates into CASSDKGTANQPQHF. The rearrangement links TRBV5-6 to TRBJ1-5; 7 nucleotides match TRBD1. This CDR3 region has 15 residues. The ends lost 4 bases at V and 4 bases at J; junction bases unmatched: 8. CDR1 is SGHDT, CDR2 YYEEEE, per germline. Drawing the rest from reference TRBV5-6 and TRBJ1-5, the complete variable domain is DAGVTQSPTHLIKTRGQQVTLRCSPKSGHDTVSWYQQALGQGPQFIFQYYEEEERQRGNFPDRFSGHQFPNYSSELNVNALLLGDSALYLCASSDKGTANQPQHFGDGTRLSIL.

This clone was observed a handful of times. Other DNA variants within this sample encode the same CDR3. The genes are TRBV5-1 and TRBJ1-5; no clear D gene. Germline CDR1 reads SGHRS; CDR2 reads YFSETQ. Trimming removed 0 bases from V and 0 bases from J, with 7 bases in between. This CDR3 has 15 residues. CDR3 nucleotides: TGCGCCAGCAGCTTGGAGGGAGATAGCAATCAGCCCCAGCATTTT. It is translated as CASSLEGDSNQPQHF.

The genes are TRBV7-9 and TRBJ2-5; TRBD2 agrees at 8 bases. V trimming: 5 bases; J trimming: 5 bases; junction bases outside the gene matches: 7. Germline V gene sequence: CDR1 SEHNR, CDR2 FQNEAQ (reference sequence). The CDR3 consists of 14 residues. The CDR3 nucleotides read TGTGCCAGCAGCCTCGGACTAGCACAGGAGACCCAGTACTTC. Amino acids: CASSLGLAQETQYF.

V and J are TRBV2 and TRBJ2-7; 10 nucleotides align to TRBD1. V dropped 4 bases and J dropped 4; count of bases not matched to a gene: 7. CDR3 length: 15 amino acids. Germline values: CDR1 SNHLY, CDR2 FYNNEI. CDR3 loop: CASSATGGSFYEQYF. The CDR3, as DNA: TGTGCCAGCAGTGCGACAGGGGGCTCTTTTTACGAGCAGTACTTC.

V is TRBV5-5 and J is TRBJ1-4; D uncertain. Trimming stripped 2 bases from V and 8 bases from J, with 13 bases between. Germline V gene sequence: CDR1 SGHKS, CDR2 YYEKEE (reference sequence). The CDR3 contains 14 residues. CDR3 nucleotides: TGTGCCAGCAGCTTCTCGGGTGGAGAGGAAAAACTGTTTTTT. This translates into CASSFSGGEEKLFF.

This clone appeared a few times. V usage is TRBV30 and J usage is TRBJ1-3, with D hard to call. The CDR3 covers 15 residues. V lost 0 bases and J 1 base, leaving 10 bases between the germline ends. Germline CDR1 GTSNPN, CDR2 SVGIG (reference sequence). CDR3 residues: CAWSVRAGSGNTIYF. The DNA of the CDR3 is TGTGCCTGGAGTGTAAGGGCGGGATCTGGAAACACCATATATTTT.

This chain links TRBV10-2 with TRBJ2-7; possibly TRBD2 for D (6 bases). Germline CDR1 WSHSY, CDR2 SAAADI. The CDR3 consists of 14 residues. The V and J ends lost 3 bases and 4 bases respectively, with 13 bases between them. CDR3 in DNA: TGCGCCAGCAGTGATCCCGGGACTTTATACGAGCAGTACTTC. Translated, it gives CASSDPGTLYEQYF.

J is TRBJ2-7 and V is TRBV7-8; possibly TRBD2 for D (6 bases). The CDR3 has 15 amino acids. V was pared by 0 bases and J by 7 bases, with 16 bases between. In germline, CDR1 is SGHVS, CDR2 FQNEAQ. CDR3 sequence reads: CASSLAATSSYEQYF. The CDR3 nucleotides read TGTGCCAGCAGCTTAGCGGCGACTAGTTCGTATGAGCAGTACTTC.

This rearrangement joins TRBV5-5 to TRBJ2-3; 8 bases are a match to TRBD1. The CDR3 contains 15 residues. The germline V gene has CDR1 SGHKS and CDR2 YYEKEE (reference sequence). The V segment lost 4 bases and the J segment 5 bases; nucleotides outside the gene matches: 9. The CDR3, as DNA: TGTGCCAGCAGCGTGACAGGGGCGAGGGGAGATACGCAGTATTTT. This translates into CASSVTGARGDTQYF.

The rearrangement links TRBV10-3 to TRBJ2-3; 9 bases line up with TRBD1. Looked up from germline, CDR1 is ENHRY and CDR2 is SYGVKD. After removal of 3 bases from V and 9 bases from J, the junction contained 13 bases not matched to a gene. The CDR3 contains 16 residues. CDR3 nucleotides: TGTGCCATCAGTGATCAGACAGGGGGTGCATTGGGAACGCAGTATTTT. Its translation: CAISDQTGGALGTQYF.

V usage is TRBV2 and J usage is TRBJ2-2; D possibly corresponds to TRBD2 (5 bases). Germline V gene lookup returns CDR1 SNHLY and CDR2 FYNNEI. Trimming stripped 8 bases from V and 6 bases from J, with 16 bases between. This CDR3 comprises 14 residues. CDR3 region: CASQSSGRAGELFF. For the CDR3, the DNA is TGTGCCAGCCAGAGTTCGGGGAGAGCCGGGGAGCTGTTTTTT. Variable domain in full (rest from reference TRBV2 and TRBJ2-2): EPEVTQTPSHQVTQMGQEVILRCVPISNHLYFYWYRQILGQKVEFLVSFYNNEISEKSEIFDDQFSVERPDGSNFTLKIRSTKLEDSAMYFCASQSSGRAGELFFGEGSRLTVL.

The chain links TRBV6-5 to TRBJ2-1; possible D gene TRBD1, 7 bases. The CDR3 consists of 15 residues. Germline values: CDR1 MNHEY, CDR2 SVGAGI. Trimming took 8 bases from V and 2 from J, leaving 16 bases between them. DNA for the CDR3: TGTGCCAGCGCCGAGACAGGGAGGACCTACAATGAGCAGTTCTTC. Translating gives CASAETGRTYNEQFF.

The rearrangement links TRBV19 to TRBJ2-7, with 7 bases matching TRBD2. Germline V gene lookup returns CDR1 LNHDA and CDR2 SQIVND (reference sequence). The CDR3 is 14 amino acids. The V gene end was trimmed by 3 bases and the J gene end by 2 bases; junction bases not matched to a gene: 4. The CDR3 reads CASSMKRGTYEQYF. The CDR3, as DNA: TGTGCCAGTAGTATGAAGCGGGGAACCTACGAGCAGTACTTC.

V usage is TRBV11-2 and J usage is TRBJ2-7; 11 nucleotides align to TRBD1. The CDR3 has 15 amino acids. Trimming removed 5 bases from V and 3 bases from J; junction bases left unmatched: 6. Germline assignment: CDR1 SGHAT and CDR2 FQNNGV. The CDR3 sequence: CASSDGQGAYYEQYF. CDR3 DNA sequence: TGTGCCAGCAGCGATGGACAGGGGGCATACTACGAGCAGTACTTC.

A single count supports this clone. One junction end disagrees with the germline gene, perhaps due to a read error. Other DNA sequences within the sample encode an identical CDR3. This chain joins TRBV5-1 and TRBJ2-1; 13 positions match TRBD2. This CDR3 contains 16 residues. CDR1 and CDR2 (germline): SGHRS, YFSETQ. The CDR3 here is CASSSTGTSGTGEQFF. CDR3 DNA sequence: TGTGCCAGCAGCTCAACCGGGACTAGCGGGACCGGTGAGCAGTTCTTC.

V is TRBV7-9 and J is TRBJ2-2, with 11 bases matching TRBD2. The germline V gene encodes CDR1 SEHNR and CDR2 FQNEAQ (reference sequence). Trimming at V came to 4 bases and at J to 6 bases, leaving 10 bases not matched to a gene. CDR3 length: 17 residues. CDR3: CASSSPGLAEGAGELFF. The CDR3, as DNA: TGTGCCAGCAGCTCCCCGGGACTAGCGGAGGGGGCCGGGGAGCTGTTTTTT. Filled out from reference TRBV7-9 and TRBJ2-2, the complete variable domain reads DTGVSQNPRHKITKRGQNVTFRCDPISEHNRLYWYRQTLGQGPEFLTYFQNEAQLEKSRLLSDRFSAERPKGSFSTLEIQRTEQGDSAMYLCASSSPGLAEGAGELFFGEGSRLTVL.